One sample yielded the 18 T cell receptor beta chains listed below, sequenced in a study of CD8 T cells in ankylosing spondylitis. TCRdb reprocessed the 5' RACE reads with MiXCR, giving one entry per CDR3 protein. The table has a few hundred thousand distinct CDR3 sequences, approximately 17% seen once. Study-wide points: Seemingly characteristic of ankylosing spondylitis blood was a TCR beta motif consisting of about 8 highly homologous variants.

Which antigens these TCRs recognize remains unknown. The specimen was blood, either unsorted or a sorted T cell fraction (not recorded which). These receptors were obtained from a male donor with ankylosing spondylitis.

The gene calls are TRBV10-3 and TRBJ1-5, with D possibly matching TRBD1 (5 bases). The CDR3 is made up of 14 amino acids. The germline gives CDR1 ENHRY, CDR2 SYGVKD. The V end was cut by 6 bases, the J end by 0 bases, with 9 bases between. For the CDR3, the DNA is TGTGCCATCAGCGGGGGGGGTAGCAATCAGCCCCAGCATTTT. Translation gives CAISGGGSNQPQHF.

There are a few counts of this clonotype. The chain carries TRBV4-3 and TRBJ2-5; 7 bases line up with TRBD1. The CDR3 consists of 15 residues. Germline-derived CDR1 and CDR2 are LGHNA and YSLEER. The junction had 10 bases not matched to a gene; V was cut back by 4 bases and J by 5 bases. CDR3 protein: CASSPTGTRGETQYF. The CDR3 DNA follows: TGCGCCAGCAGCCCGACAGGGACCCGAGGGGAGACCCAGTACTTC.

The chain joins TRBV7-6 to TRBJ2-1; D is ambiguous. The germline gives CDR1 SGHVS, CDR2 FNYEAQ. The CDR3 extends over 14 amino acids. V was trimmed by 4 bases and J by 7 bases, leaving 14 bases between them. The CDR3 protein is CASSSIGRPNEQFF. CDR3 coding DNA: TGTGCCAGCAGCTCAATCGGACGGCCGAATGAGCAGTTCTTC.

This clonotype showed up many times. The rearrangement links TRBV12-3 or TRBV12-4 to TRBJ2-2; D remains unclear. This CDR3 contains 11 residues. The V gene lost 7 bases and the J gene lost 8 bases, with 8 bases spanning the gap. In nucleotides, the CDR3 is TGTGCCAGCACCCTTGGGGGGGAGCTGTTTTTT. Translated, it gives CASTLGGELFF.

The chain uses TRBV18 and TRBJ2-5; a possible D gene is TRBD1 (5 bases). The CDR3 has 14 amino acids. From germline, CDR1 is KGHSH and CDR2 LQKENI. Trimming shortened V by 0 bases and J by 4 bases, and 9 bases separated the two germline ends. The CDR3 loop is CASSPPGRAETQYF. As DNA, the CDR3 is TGTGCCAGCTCACCACCGGGCAGGGCAGAGACCCAGTACTTC.

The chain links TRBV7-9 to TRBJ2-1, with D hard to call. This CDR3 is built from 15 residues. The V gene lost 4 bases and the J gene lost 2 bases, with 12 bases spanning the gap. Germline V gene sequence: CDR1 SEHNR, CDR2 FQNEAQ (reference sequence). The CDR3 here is CASSSDKTAYNEQFF. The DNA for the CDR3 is TGTGCCAGCAGCTCAGACAAGACTGCCTACAATGAGCAGTTCTTC.

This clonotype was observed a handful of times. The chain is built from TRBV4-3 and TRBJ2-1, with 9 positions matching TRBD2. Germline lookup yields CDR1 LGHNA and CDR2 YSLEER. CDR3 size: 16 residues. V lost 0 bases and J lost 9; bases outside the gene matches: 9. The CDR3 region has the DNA TGCGCCAGCAGCCAAGATTCGGCGGGAGGGCGGGGTGAGCAGTTCTTC. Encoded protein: CASSQDSAGGRGEQFF.

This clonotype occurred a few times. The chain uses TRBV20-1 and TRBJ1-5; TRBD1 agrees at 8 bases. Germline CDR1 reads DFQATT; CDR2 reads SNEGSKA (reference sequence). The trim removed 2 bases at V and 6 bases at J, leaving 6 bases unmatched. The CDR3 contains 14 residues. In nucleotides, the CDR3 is TGCAGTGCTAGACAGGGGGCAGGCGGTCAGCCCCAGCATTTT. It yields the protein CSARQGAGGQPQHF.

The CDR3 sequence is CASSPGDRERFTF. CDR3 nucleotide sequence: TGTGCCAGCAGTCCGGGGGACAGGGAGCGTTTCACCTTC. The chain recombines TRBV28 with TRBJ1-2; 9 positions agree with TRBD1. V shed 5 bases, J shed 13 bases, and the junction held 11 bases outside the gene matches. CDR1 and CDR2 (germline): MDHEN, SYDVKM. The CDR3 totals 13 residues.

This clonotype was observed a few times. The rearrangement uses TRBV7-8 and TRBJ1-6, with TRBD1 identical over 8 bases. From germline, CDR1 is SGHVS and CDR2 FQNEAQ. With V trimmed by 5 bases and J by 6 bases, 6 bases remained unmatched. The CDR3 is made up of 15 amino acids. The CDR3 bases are TGTGCCAGCAGCAAGGGACAGGAATTTAATTCACCCCTCCACTTT. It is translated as CASSKGQEFNSPLHF.

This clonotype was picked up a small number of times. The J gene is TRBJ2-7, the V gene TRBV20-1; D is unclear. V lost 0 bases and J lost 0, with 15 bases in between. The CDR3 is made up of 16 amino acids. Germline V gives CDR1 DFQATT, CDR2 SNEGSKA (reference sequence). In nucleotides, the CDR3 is TGCAGTGCTAGAGACTACTATACAACCTACTCCTACGAGCAGTACTTC. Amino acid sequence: CSARDYYTTYSYEQYF.

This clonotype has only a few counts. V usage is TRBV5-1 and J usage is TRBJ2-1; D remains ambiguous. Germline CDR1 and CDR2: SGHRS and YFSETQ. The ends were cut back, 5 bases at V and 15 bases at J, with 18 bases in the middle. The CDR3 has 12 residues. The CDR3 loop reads CASRNLSGYGFF. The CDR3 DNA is TGCGCCAGCAGAAACCTCTCTGGGTACGGGTTCTTC.

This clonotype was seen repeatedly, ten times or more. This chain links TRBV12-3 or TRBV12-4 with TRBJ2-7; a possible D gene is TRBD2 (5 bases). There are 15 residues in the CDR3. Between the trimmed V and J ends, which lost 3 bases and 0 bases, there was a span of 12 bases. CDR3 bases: TGTGCCAGCAGTTTCAGGACTCACAACTCCTACGAGCAGTACTTC. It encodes CASSFRTHNSYEQYF.

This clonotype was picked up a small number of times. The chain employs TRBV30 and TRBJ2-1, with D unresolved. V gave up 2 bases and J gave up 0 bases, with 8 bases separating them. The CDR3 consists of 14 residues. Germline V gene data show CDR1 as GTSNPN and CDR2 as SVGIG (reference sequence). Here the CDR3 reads CAWSFSSSYNEQFF. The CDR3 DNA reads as TGTGCCTGGAGTTTCAGCAGCTCCTACAATGAGCAGTTCTTC.

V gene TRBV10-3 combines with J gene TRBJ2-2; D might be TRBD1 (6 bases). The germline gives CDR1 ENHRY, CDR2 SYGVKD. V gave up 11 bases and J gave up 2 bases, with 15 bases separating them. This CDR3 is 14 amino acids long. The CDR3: CAVSGHSNTGELFF. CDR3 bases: TGTGCCGTGTCGGGACACTCAAACACCGGGGAGCTGTTTTTT.

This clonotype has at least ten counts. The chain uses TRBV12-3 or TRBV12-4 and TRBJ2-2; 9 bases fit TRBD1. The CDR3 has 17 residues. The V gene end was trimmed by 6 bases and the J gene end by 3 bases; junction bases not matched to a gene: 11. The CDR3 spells CASSPLWGQGYTGELFF. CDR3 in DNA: TGTGCCAGCAGCCCCCTGTGGGGACAGGGATACACCGGGGAGCTGTTTTTT.

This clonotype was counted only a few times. The CDR3 DNA follows: TGCAGTGCTAGAACTAGCGGTGACTCCTACGAGCAGTACTTC. It codes for CSARTSGDSYEQYF. The chain has TRBV20-1 and TRBJ2-7, with TRBD2 identical over 8 bases. The germline CDR1 and CDR2 sequences are DFQATT and SNEGSKA (reference sequence). This CDR3 is 14 amino acids long. J was trimmed by 0 bases and V by 2 bases; bases with no gene match: 3.

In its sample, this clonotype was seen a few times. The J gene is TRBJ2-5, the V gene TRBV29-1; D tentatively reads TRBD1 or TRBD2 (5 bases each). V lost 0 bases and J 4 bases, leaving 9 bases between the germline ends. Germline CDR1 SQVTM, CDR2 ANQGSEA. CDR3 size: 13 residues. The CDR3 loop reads CSVEDWGRETQYF. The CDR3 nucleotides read TGCAGCGTTGAAGATTGGGGGAGAGAGACCCAGTACTTC.